This is a list of T cell receptor beta chains from one sample in a study of blood T cell repertoires in COVID-19. Measured with immunoSEQ multiplex PCR; TCRdb has only the in-frame clones, and not every one. The data show 60,000 to 85,000 clones, about 85% seen once. The sequencing sample was made of peripheral blood. The receptor set was obtained from a man aged 55-75 years with COVID-19, enrolled during active disease. Each CDR3 is given with its conserved first and last residue. The D gene is left open where the match is weak. Some rows have no size entry. The others give once, few or many, or a class for an expanded clone.

CDR3nt: TGTGCCAGCAGTCCCCCGCGGAGGATCACCCCAGATACGCAGTATTTT
CDR3aa: CASSPPRRITPDTQYF
v_gene: TRBV28
abundance: NA
j_gene: TRBJ2-3
d_gene: NA

CDR3nt: TGTGCCAGCAGCTTAGCGGAGCTCGGTGAAGCTTTCTTT
CDR3aa: CASSLAELGEAFF
v_gene: TRBV11-1
abundance: few
j_gene: TRBJ1-1
d_gene: NA

CDR3nt: TGTGCCAGCAGCGGAGGGGACAGACGGGAGGCCAAAAACATTCAGTACTTC
CDR3aa: CASSGGDRREAKNIQYF
v_gene: TRBV9
abundance: few
j_gene: TRBJ2-4
d_gene: NA

CDR3nt: TGTGCCACCAGTGACACGGGACTAGCACCCTACGAGCAGTACTTC
CDR3aa: CATSDTGLAPYEQYF
v_gene: TRBV24-1
abundance: NA
j_gene: TRBJ2-7
d_gene: TRBD2

CDR3nt: TGCGCCAGCAGCCAAGATGAGTTGATCTACGAGCAGTACTTC
CDR3aa: CASSQDELIYEQYF
v_gene: TRBV4-1
abundance: NA
j_gene: TRBJ2-7
d_gene: NA

CDR3nt: TGTGCCAGCAGCCCCCCGAGAGATGGGGCCAACGTCCTGACTTTC
CDR3aa: CASSPPRDGANVLTF
v_gene: TRBV7-2
abundance: NA
j_gene: TRBJ2-6
d_gene: NA

CDR3nt: TGTGCCACCAGTGATCCAGCGGGAGGGACCAATTCTGCCGGGGAGCTGTTTTTT
CDR3aa: CATSDPAGGTNSAGELFF
v_gene: TRBV24-1
abundance: once
j_gene: TRBJ2-2
d_gene: TRBD2

CDR3nt: TGTGCCAGTAGTAGGGTGACTCCTGGGGGCTACACCTTC
CDR3aa: CASSRVTPGGYTF
v_gene: TRBV19
abundance: NA
j_gene: TRBJ1-2
d_gene: NA

CDR3nt: TGTGCCAGCAGCTTGAGCCCAGGTGTGGGCCAAAACATTCAGTACTTC
CDR3aa: CASSLSPGVGQNIQYF
v_gene: TRBV5-4
abundance: NA
j_gene: TRBJ2-4
d_gene: NA

CDR3nt: TGTGCCAGCAGCTTCCGCCCCCCCTCTAGCGGCAAAGAGACCCAGTACTTC
CDR3aa: CASSFRPPSSGKETQYF
v_gene: TRBV7-2
abundance: NA
j_gene: TRBJ2-5
d_gene: TRBD2

CDR3nt: TGTGCCAGCAGGGTACCGGGACTAGCGGGGCGGGAGCAGTACTTC
CDR3aa: CASRVPGLAGREQYF
v_gene: TRBV11-2
abundance: NA
j_gene: TRBJ2-7
d_gene: TRBD2

CDR3nt: TGTGCCAGCAGTTCGCCGGGGGAAAAACTGTTTTTT
CDR3aa: CASSSPGEKLFF
v_gene: TRBV9
abundance: once
j_gene: TRBJ1-4
d_gene: NA

CDR3nt: TGTGCCAGTAGTATAATTGAACAGGGAAGTGTTGGCTACACCTTC
CDR3aa: CASSIIEQGSVGYTF
v_gene: TRBV19
abundance: NA
j_gene: TRBJ1-2
d_gene: NA

CDR3nt: TGTGCCAGCAGATCTGGGGGGGCGGGCACAGATACGCAGTATTTT
CDR3aa: CASRSGGAGTDTQYF
v_gene: TRBV6-5
abundance: NA
j_gene: TRBJ2-3
d_gene: NA

CDR3nt: TGCGCCAGCAGCCCTGGACAGGGGATAGTAGGGCAGTACTTC
CDR3aa: CASSPGQGIVGQYF
v_gene: TRBV5-1
abundance: once
j_gene: TRBJ2-7
d_gene: TRBD1

CDR3nt: TGTGCCAGTAGTATCGGACAGACAAATTCACCCCTCCACTTT
CDR3aa: CASSIGQTNSPLHF
v_gene: TRBV19
abundance: NA
j_gene: TRBJ1-6
d_gene: NA

CDR3nt: TGTGCCAGCAGTTACTTGCCAGCTAACTATGGCTACACCTTC
CDR3aa: CASSYLPANYGYTF
v_gene: TRBV6-6
abundance: few
j_gene: TRBJ1-2
d_gene: NA

CDR3nt: TGTGCCAGTAGTATAGACGCGGGGCTGTCCTACGAGCAGTACTTC
CDR3aa: CASSIDAGLSYEQYF
v_gene: TRBV19
abundance: NA
j_gene: TRBJ2-7
d_gene: NA